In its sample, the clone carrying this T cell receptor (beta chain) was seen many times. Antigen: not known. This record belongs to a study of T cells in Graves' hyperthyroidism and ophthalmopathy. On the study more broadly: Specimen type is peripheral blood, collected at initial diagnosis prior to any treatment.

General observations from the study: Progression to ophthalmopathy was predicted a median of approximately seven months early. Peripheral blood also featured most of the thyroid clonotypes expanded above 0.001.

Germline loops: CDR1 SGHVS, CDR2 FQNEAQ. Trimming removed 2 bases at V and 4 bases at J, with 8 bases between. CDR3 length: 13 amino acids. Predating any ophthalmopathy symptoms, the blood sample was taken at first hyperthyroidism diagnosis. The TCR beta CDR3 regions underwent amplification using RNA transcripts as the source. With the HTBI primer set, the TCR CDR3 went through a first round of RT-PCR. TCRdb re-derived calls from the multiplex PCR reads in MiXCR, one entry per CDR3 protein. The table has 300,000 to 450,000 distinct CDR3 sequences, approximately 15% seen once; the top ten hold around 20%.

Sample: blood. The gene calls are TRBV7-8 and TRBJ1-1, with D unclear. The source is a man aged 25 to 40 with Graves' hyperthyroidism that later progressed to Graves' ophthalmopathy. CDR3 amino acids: CASSLLGITEAFF. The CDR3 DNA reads TGTGCCAGCAGCTTACTGGGGATCACTGAAGCTTTCTTT.